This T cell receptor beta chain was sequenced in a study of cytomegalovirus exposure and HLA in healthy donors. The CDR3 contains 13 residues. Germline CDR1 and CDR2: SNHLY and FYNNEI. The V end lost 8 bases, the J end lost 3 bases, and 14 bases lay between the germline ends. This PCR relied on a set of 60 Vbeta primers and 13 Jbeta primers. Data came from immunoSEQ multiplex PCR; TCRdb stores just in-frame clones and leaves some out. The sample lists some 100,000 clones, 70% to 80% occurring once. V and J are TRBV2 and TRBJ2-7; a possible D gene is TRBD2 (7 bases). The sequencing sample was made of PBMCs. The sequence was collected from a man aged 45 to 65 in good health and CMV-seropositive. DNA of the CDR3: TGTGCCAGCGAAGAGGGGGGGTTCTACGAGCAGTACTTC. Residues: CASEEGGFYEQYF.